This TCR beta chain was recorded in a study of blood T cell repertoires in COVID-19. Overall study context: Sample material is recorded as cDNA or gDNA derived from T cells, B-cell-depleted T cells, or PBMCs.

The germline V and J ends were trimmed by 4 bases and 5 bases, with 16 bases remaining between them. The CDR3 sequence is 14 residues long. Per the original data handling: Researchers report that nucleated cell counts were estimated from reference gene primer amplification. TCRdb keeps only in-frame clones here, not all; method: immunoSEQ multiplex PCR. That table furnishes V, J and clone size, whereas the DNA furnished D and trimming. The sample records 190,000 or so clones, around 83% being singletons. This sequence joins TRBV5-3 and TRBJ2-7; a weak D match, TRBD1 (6 bases). TRBV5-3 is treated as an ORF (open reading frame) with a function not yet certain. The sequenced material came from peripheral blood. The receptor's source is a middle-aged man with active or convalescent COVID-19. The CDR3 sequence is CARSRGTPWNEQYF. The CDR3 DNA sequence: TGTGCCAGAAGCAGGGGGACCCCCTGGAACGAGCAGTACTTC.